This is a list of T cell receptor beta chains from one sample in a study of CD8+CD57+ T cells in acquired aplastic anemia. MiXCR was run by TCRdb on the reads, yielding one entry per CDR3 protein. The sample lists about 130,000 distinct CDR3 sequences, 48% occurring once. Sequences were obtained from sorted CD4+, CD8+, or CD8+CD57+ T cells (not recorded which) from PBMCs. These TCRs come from a human donor in good health, serving as a control. The CDR3 runs from the conserved cysteine through the conserved F or W. The D gene is left open where the match is weak. Some rows mark clone size as missing; the rest say once, few, many or name a class of expanded clone.

clone size	V gene	J gene	D gene	CDR3 protein	CDR3 DNA
many	TRBV19	TRBJ1-2	TRBD1	CASSGGQGSPPYGYTF	TGTGCCAGTAGTGGGGGACAGGGCTCCCCACCCTATGGCTACACCTTC
once	TRBV2	TRBJ1-1	NA	CASSRGSGTEAFF	TGTGCCAGCAGCCGGGGATCGGGTACTGAAGCTTTCTTT
many	TRBV10-3	TRBJ1-2	TRBD1	CAISRQGGKDGYTF	TGTGCCATCAGCAGACAGGGGGGTAAGGATGGCTACACCTTC
NA	TRBV24-1	TRBJ2-1	TRBD2	CATSDFGGVGSYDEQFF	TGTGCTACCAGTGATTTCGGGGGGGTCGGATCCTACGATGAGCAGTTCTTC
many	TRBV10-3	TRBJ1-1	NA	CAISPHQMNTEAFF	TGTGCCATCAGTCCCCATCAGATGAACACTGAAGCTTTCTTT
few	TRBV15	TRBJ1-3	NA	CATSSTGNTIYF	TGTGCCACCAGTTCGACAGGAAACACCATATATTTT
many	TRBV11-2	TRBJ2-7	NA	CASSLVVSVAYEQYF	TGTGCCAGCAGCTTAGTGGTGTCGGTGGCCTACGAGCAGTACTTC
NA	TRBV7-9	TRBJ2-7	TRBD1	CASSPGDRGYEQCF	TGTGCCAGCAGCCCCGGGGACAGGGGATACGAGCAGTGCTTC
medium-sized	TRBV7-7	TRBJ2-2	TRBD1	CASRGQGAGELFF	TGTGCCAGCAGGGGCCAGGGGGCCGGGGAGCTGTTTTTT
few	TRBV5-1	TRBJ2-2	TRBD2	CASSPAYLGGRDELFF	TGCGCCAGCAGCCCGGCATATCTCGGGGGGAGGGACGAGCTGTTTTTT
NA	TRBV11-1	TRBJ2-1	TRBD1	CASSSSGTGADNEQFF	TGTGCCAGCAGCTCGTCCGGGACAGGGGCCGACAATGAGCAGTTCTTC
few	TRBV4-3	TRBJ1-4	NA	CASSLRDYYDTNEKLFF	TGCGCCAGCAGCCTAAGGGACTACTATGATACGAATGAAAAACTGTTTTTT
NA	TRBV29-1	TRBJ1-1	TRBD1	CSVGRTGGSVVTEAFF	TGCAGCGTTGGCCGGACAGGGGGCTCGGTGGTCACTGAAGCTTTCTTT
few	TRBV2	TRBJ2-2	TRBD1	CASWDRDTGELFF	TGTGCCAGCTGGGACAGGGACACCGGGGAGCTGTTTTTT
once	TRBV7-2	TRBJ2-5	TRBD2	CASSPAGGSQETQYF	TGTGCCAGCTCTCCAGCGGGGGGTTCACAAGAGACCCAGTACTTC
many	TRBV5-1	TRBJ1-2	TRBD1	CASSSAPTGGTGYTF	TGCGCCAGCAGCTCGGCCCCGACAGGGGGCACTGGCTACACCTTC
NA	TRBV15	TRBJ2-1	NA	CATSSQVTRDANEQFF	TGTGCCACCAGCAGTCAAGTTACCCGGGATGCGAATGAGCAGTTCTTC
NA	TRBV10-3	TRBJ1-2	NA	CAISGSGGAEDPGYTF	TGTGCCATTTCGGGTAGCGGGGGGGCGGAGGATCCTGGCTACACCTTC
NA	TRBV29-1	TRBJ1-2	NA	CSVEDQYGYTF	TGCAGCGTTGAAGATCAATATGGCTACACCTTC
once	TRBV10-1	TRBJ2-6	TRBD1	CASSEGTGDSGANVLTF	TGCGCCAGCAGTGAGGGGACAGGGGACTCTGGGGCCAACGTCCTGACTTTC
NA	TRBV29-1	TRBJ2-1	NA	CSGGETNEQFF	TGCAGCGGGGGAGAAACTAATGAGCAGTTCTTC
many	TRBV11-3	TRBJ2-3	TRBD1	CASSTGGAIADTQYF	TGTGCCAGCAGCACAGGGGGCGCGATAGCAGATACGCAGTATTTT
NA	TRBV20-1	TRBJ1-1	NA	CSARVRDTEAFF	TGCAGTGCTAGGGTCCGGGACACTGAAGCTTTCTTT
many	TRBV2	TRBJ1-1	TRBD1	CASSLDRGNTEAFF	TGTGCCAGCAGTTTGGACAGGGGGAACACTGAAGCTTTCTTT
NA	TRBV2	TRBJ1-2	TRBD1	CASTTTGAHYGYTF	TGTGCCAGCACCACGACAGGGGCTCACTATGGCTACACCTTC
NA	TRBV5-1	TRBJ1-2	TRBD1	CASSPGTGGYGYTF	TGCGCCAGCAGCCCCGGGACAGGGGGCTATGGCTACACCTTC
many	TRBV20-1	TRBJ2-5	NA	CSTLGVGETQYF	TGCAGCACCCTGGGGGTTGGAGAGACCCAGTACTTC
many	TRBV6-1	TRBJ1-1	TRBD1	CASRDRASDTEAFF	TGTGCCAGCAGGGACAGGGCGTCGGACACTGAAGCTTTCTTT
many	TRBV5-1	TRBJ2-3	NA	CASSSGSTDTQYF	TGCGCCAGCAGCTCCGGTAGCACAGATACGCAGTATTTT
NA	TRBV20-1	TRBJ1-2	NA	CSAFNLDSNYGYTF	TGCAGTGCCTTTAACTTGGACTCTAACTATGGCTACACCTTC
NA	TRBV6-1	TRBJ1-4	NA	CASSVDSGWNEKLFF	TGTGCCAGCAGCGTAGACTCCGGGTGGAATGAAAAACTGTTTTTT
few	TRBV11-2	TRBJ2-1	TRBD2	CASSPSGGPNSYNEQFF	TGTGCCAGCAGCCCCAGCGGGGGTCCTAACTCCTACAATGAGCAGTTCTTC
medium-sized	TRBV10-3	TRBJ1-2	NA	CAISEGETENGYTF	TGTGCCATCAGTGAGGGTGAGACAGAAAATGGCTACACCTTC
NA	TRBV20-1	TRBJ2-1	TRBD2	CSAPIAGAHNEQFF	TGCAGTGCTCCGATAGCGGGGGCCCACAATGAGCAGTTCTTC
once	TRBV4-2	TRBJ1-2	NA	CASSQHVEGGENGYTF	TGTGCCAGCAGCCAGCACGTCGAGGGTGGGGAGAATGGCTACACCTTC
few	TRBV7-6	TRBJ2-5	TRBD1	CATQGASMTQYF	TGTGCCACTCAGGGGGCCTCAATGACCCAGTACTTC
many	TRBV9	TRBJ1-1	NA	CASSVRQENTEAFF	TGTGCCAGCAGCGTTAGACAGGAGAACACTGAAGCTTTCTTT
NA	TRBV19	TRBJ2-7	NA	CASSIRTGLADPYEQHF	TGTGCCAGTAGTATCCGGACCGGACTGGCGGACCCCTACGAGCAGCACTTC
NA	TRBV29-1	TRBJ1-2	NA	CSAFYPVAYGYTF	TGCAGCGCCTTCTACCCAGTCGCCTATGGCTACACCTTC
NA	TRBV2	TRBJ2-7	TRBD2	CASSLGTSGPFYEQYF	TGTGCCAGCAGTTTAGGAACTAGCGGGCCCTTTTACGAGCAGTACTTC
NA	TRBV7-8	TRBJ2-7	TRBD1	CASSFDRGGCLWGYF	TGTGCCAGCAGCTTCGACAGGGGAGGTTGCCTTTGGGGGTACTTC
many	TRBV5-1	TRBJ1-4	NA	CASSLGGGNEKLFF	TGCGCCAGCAGCTTGGGAGGGGGTAATGAAAAACTGTTTTTT
NA	TRBV7-2	TRBJ1-4	NA	CASSQGQTYDEKLFF	TGTGCCAGCAGCCAAGGACAGACCTATGATGAGAAACTGTTTTTT
many	TRBV4-1	TRBJ1-1	TRBD1	CASSQASTGTGADTEAFF	TGCGCCAGCAGCCAAGCGTCGACCGGGACAGGGGCGGACACTGAAGCTTTCTTT
many	TRBV9	TRBJ1-1	NA	CASSVGGGPGAEAFF	TGTGCCAGCAGCGTTGGGGGAGGGCCAGGGGCTGAAGCTTTCTTT
many	TRBV5-6	TRBJ2-5	TRBD2	CASSIPWGTSGGARRTQYF	TGTGCCAGCAGCATCCCATGGGGGACTAGCGGGGGGGCCAGGAGGACCCAGTACTTC
NA	TRBV10-3	TRBJ1-1	TRBD1	CASSGTGAEAFF	TGTGCCAGCAGTGGGACAGGAGCTGAAGCTTTCTTT
few	TRBV19	TRBJ1-1	NA	CASSMGRGGTEAFF	TGTGCCAGTAGTATGGGTCGAGGGGGGACTGAAGCTTTCTTT
many	TRBV2	TRBJ2-2	NA	CASRLDSNTGELFF	TGTGCCAGCAGATTGGACAGCAACACCGGGGAGCTGTTTTTT
many	TRBV3-1	TRBJ2-3	TRBD2	CASSQEGTRLGTQYF	TGTGCCAGCAGCCAAGAGGGGACTAGGTTAGGAACGCAGTATTTT
once	TRBV2	TRBJ1-5	NA	CASRDGGLSNQPQHF	TGTGCCAGCAGAGATGGGGGCCTAAGCAATCAGCCCCAGCATTTT
few	TRBV6-5	TRBJ2-7	NA	CASSYRGLTYEQYF	TGTGCCAGCAGTTACAGGGGTCTAACCTACGAGCAGTACTTC
NA	TRBV4-3	TRBJ1-6	NA	CASSQDGPAYNSPLHF	TGCGCCAGCAGCCAAGATGGACCAGCCTATAATTCACCCCTCCACTTT
NA	TRBV12-3/TRBV12-4	TRBJ2-5	NA	CASSPGTPETQYF	TGTGCCAGCAGTCCCGGGACACCCGAGACCCAGTACTTC
many	TRBV6-1	TRBJ2-5	TRBD1	CASSVSRQGWKETQYF	TGTGCCAGCAGTGTTTCCCGACAGGGGTGGAAAGAGACCCAGTACTTC